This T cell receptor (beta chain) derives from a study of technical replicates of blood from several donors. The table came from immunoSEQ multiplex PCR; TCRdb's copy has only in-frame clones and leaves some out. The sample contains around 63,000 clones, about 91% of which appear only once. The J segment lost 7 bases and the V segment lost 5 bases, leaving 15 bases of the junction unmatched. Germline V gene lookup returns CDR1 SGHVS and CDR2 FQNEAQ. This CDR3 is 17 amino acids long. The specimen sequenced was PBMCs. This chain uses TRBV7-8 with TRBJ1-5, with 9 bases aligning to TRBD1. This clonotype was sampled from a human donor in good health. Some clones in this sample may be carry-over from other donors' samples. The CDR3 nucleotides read TGTGCCAGCAGCCGCATTCCGGGACAGGGTAGTCAACAGCCCCAGCATTTT. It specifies CASSRIPGQGSQQPQHF.